Given below is one T cell receptor beta chain in context. These data belong to a study of shared clonotypes between healthy human individuals. Germline V gene data show CDR1 as MGHRA and CDR2 as YSYEKL. Deletions cut 4 bases from V and 4 bases from J, with 14 bases between. This CDR3 contains 14 residues. Each cell subset's genomic DNA was divided evenly among several immunoSEQ plates. The method was immunoSEQ multiplex PCR; TCRdb's version includes in-frame clones alone and lacks a portion of them. This sample has about 990,000 clones, with 75% to 85% found just once. The sequence came from a man aged 18 to 29 in good health. Some clones in this sample may be carry-over from other donors' samples. The chain recombines TRBV4-1 with TRBJ2-7; no clear D. Sequencing input: memory CD4+ T cells from PBMCs. Indicated subset: CD45RA-negative fraction. The chain's CDR3 is CASSLQRVAYEQYF. The CDR3, as DNA: TGCGCCAGCAGCCTTCAAAGGGTCGCTTACGAGCAGTACTTC.